This TCR beta chain was retrieved from a study of shared clonotypes between healthy human individuals. Unmatched junction bases numbered 5, after V lost 4 bases and J lost 1 base. The CDR3 consists of 16 residues. Germline CDR1 is SEHNR and CDR2 is FQNEAQ (reference sequence). Terminally differentiated effector memory CD45RA+ cells were excluded from the naive CD8 cells, which were CD45RO-negative and positively selected for CCR7. At a deep level, the assay was run. TCRdb keeps only in-frame clones here, not all; method: immunoSEQ multiplex PCR. The sample holds a few million clones, around 93% seen once.

This chain connects TRBV7-9 to TRBJ2-7; 12 nucleotides agree with TRBD2. This receptor was obtained from a man aged 18 to 35 in good health. Some clones in this sample may be carry-over from other donors' samples. Sample: naive CD8+ T cells from PBMCs. The CDR3 protein is CASSSGLAGPSYEQYF. In nucleotides, the CDR3 is TGTGCCAGCAGCTCAGGACTAGCGGGACCTTCCTACGAGCAGTACTTC.